This T cell receptor (beta chain) was found in a study of blood T cell repertoires in COVID-19. The overall study: Samples of COVID-19 (acute and convalescent) were obtained from the United States, Italy and Spain. PBMCs, B-cell-depleted T cells, or T cells provided the cDNA or gDNA that made up the material.

Clones were sequenced by immunoSEQ multiplex PCR, and TCRdb holds only the in-frame ones, with some missing. This table has roughly 75,000 clones, approximately 87% appearing once. With V trimmed by 4 bases and J by 7 bases, 13 bases remained unmatched. The CDR3 has 15 amino acids. CDR1 is SGHRS, CDR2 YFSETQ, per germline. Sample: peripheral blood. The receptor was isolated from an older man in a cohort sampled during active COVID-19. The rearrangement uses TRBV5-1 and TRBJ1-2, with 7 bases matching TRBD1. The CDR3 region has the DNA TGCGCCAGCAGCCTGGAAGGGGGACAGTTTGTTGGCTACACCTTC. Residues: CASSLEGGQFVGYTF.